This TCR beta chain was captured by sequencing in a study of blood T cells in healthy people across ages (dated by TCRdb to between 2015 and 2017). Regarding the research as a whole: In model experiments, template switching captured about one uniquely barcoded TCR beta cDNA molecule for every two T cells. Using deep sequencing normalized with unique cDNA molecular identifiers, the study measured how TCR beta repertoire diversity changes with age. Donors were grouped into four age groups: young (average roughly 15 years), middle-aged (39), aged (around 60) and long-lived (around 80). To avoid experimental bias, donors of different ages were randomly spread across the sequencing lanes. Using the same blood draw, the study looked at two additional independent replicas of 1 million unique cDNA reads for two donors, one aged 18 to 30 and the other aged 80 or older.

Library creation used 5' RACE. The instrument was an Illumina HiSeq 2500. A second PCR of about 6 to 12 cycles was performed with a sample-barcoded 5' primer and a J-beta primer mix. A unique molecular identifier was introduced onto each TCR beta cDNA molecule by a template-switch 5' adaptor carrying 12 random nucleotides. At least 2.5 million CDR3-containing paired-end reads were obtained from each sample. All of the RNA was converted into first-strand cDNA using the Mint cDNA synthesis kit, with a TRBC-specific oligonucleotide serving as the primer. Following uracil-DNA glycosylase treatment, a first 18-cycle PCR with universal primers M1SS and BC2_uni_R was performed on all cDNA. On the authors' methods: Normalization of each sample was performed by random selection of 1 million high-quality reads, each carrying a distinct molecular identifier. Reads with shared molecular identifiers were discarded instead of being binned into consensus sequences. CDR3 identification, clonotype clustering and error correction used MiTCR with a Q25 quality threshold and the strictest error-elimination algorithm. Lower-bound total TCR beta diversity was estimated with a nonparametric unseen species model using Euler transformation. TCRdb handled the public reads itself, with Q25 trimming in fastp and clone calling in MiXCR, and kept productive beta chains. Each entry merges the rows of one CDR3 protein and shows their most common DNA and genes. These V and J calls are TCRdb output, not the study's own analysis. The sample table records 1.2 million to 1.5 million distinct CDR3 sequences; around two fifths of these occur just once. The ten top clones hold roughly 7.7% of the sample.

This clonotype has just a few counts. What this receptor recognizes is not known. Base qualities are not provided; no much larger clone lies one nucleotide away. The roughly 39 donors, aged about 6 to 100 years, were systemically healthy Caucasian individuals from Russia. Each donor gave 9.5 to 10 milliliters of peripheral blood, drawn into EDTA-treated Vacutainer tubes. Ficoll-Paque density-gradient centrifugation was used to isolate PBMCs, with at least 6.5 million per sample. Total RNA was extracted from PBMCs with Trizol reagent, with at least 6 micrograms obtained per sample. The percentages of naive CD45RAhigh/CD27high T cells were determined by flow cytometry on a PBMC aliquot from every donor. Study-wide conclusions, independent of this receptor: The long-lived group showed more naive CD4+ T cells, fewer expanded clones and increased TCR diversity than the aged group, suggesting age selection. As age increased, observed TCR beta diversity per million T cells dropped in a roughly linear way, and a significant reduction was already evident by age about 40. A strong correlation was found between observed TCR beta diversity and the percentage of naive T cells measured by flow cytometry. Total diversity estimates from one million sequenced T cells were considered lower bounds and underestimates. Because donor CMV infection status was unknown, age-related changes in expanded clonotypes were potentially confounded. Since profiling was done on bulk unsorted PBMCs, naive and antigen-experienced compartments could not be conclusively compared.

The CDR3, from cysteine to phenylalanine, totals 11 residues. The kept DNA is CDR3 alone, 33 bases in frame from the first base. The junction shows trimming of 3 bases on V and 5 bases on J, plus 3 bases between the germline ends. CDR1 LNHDA and CDR2 SQIVND are derived from the germline V gene (reference sequence). This chain is built from TRBV19 and TRBJ2-3, with the D gene uncertain. Input material: blood. This sequence originates from a woman under 30 in good health. The DNA sequence is TGTGCCAGTAGTATCTTAGATACGCAGTATTTT. This encodes CASSILDTQYF.